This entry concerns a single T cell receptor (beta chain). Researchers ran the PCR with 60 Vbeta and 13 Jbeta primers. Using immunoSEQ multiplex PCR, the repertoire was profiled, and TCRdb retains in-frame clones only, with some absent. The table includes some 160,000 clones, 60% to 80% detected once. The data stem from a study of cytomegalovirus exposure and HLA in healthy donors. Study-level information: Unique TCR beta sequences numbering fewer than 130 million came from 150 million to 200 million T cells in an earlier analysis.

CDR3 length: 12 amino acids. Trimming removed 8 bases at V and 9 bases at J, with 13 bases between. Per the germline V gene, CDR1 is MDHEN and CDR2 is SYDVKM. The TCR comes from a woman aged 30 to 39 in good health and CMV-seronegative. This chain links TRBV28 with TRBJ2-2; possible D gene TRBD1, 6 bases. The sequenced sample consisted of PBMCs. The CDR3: CASSTGNRELFF. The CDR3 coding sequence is TGTGCCAGCTCCACAGGGAACCGGGAGCTGTTTTTT.